Described below is a single T cell receptor beta chain sequence and its context. This specimen belongs to a study of T cells in localized non-small cell lung cancer. The protocol was immunoSEQ multiplex PCR, while the TCRdb copy is restricted to in-frame clones and leaves out a portion. This table holds about 56,000 clones, more than 80% found once. This TCR came from a woman aged 35 to 69 with stage I lung adenocarcinoma. Material: peripheral blood, obtained before any cancer treatment.

CDR3 sequence (DNA): TGCGCCAGCAGCTTCGAAGTCCAGTACTTC. It is translated as CASSFEVQYF. This chain joins TRBV5-1 and TRBJ2-5; D uncertain. This CDR3 is 10 amino acids long. Trimming removed 2 bases at V and 10 bases at J, with 6 bases between. Germline V CDR1 and CDR2: SGHRS, YFSETQ.